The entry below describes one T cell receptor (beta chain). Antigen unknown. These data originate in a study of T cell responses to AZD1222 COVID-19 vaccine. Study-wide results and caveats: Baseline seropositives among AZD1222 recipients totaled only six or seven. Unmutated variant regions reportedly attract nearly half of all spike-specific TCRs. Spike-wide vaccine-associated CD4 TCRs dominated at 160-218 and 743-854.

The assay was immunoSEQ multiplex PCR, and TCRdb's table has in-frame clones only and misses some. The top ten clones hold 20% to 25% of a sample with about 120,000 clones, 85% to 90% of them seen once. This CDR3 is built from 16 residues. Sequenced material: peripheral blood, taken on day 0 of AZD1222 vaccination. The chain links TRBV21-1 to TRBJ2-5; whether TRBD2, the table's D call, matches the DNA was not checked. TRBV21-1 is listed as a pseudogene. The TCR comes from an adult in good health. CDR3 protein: CASSRETSGGAETQYF. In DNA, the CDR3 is TGTGCCAGCAGCAGGGAGACTAGCGGGGGGGCTGAGACCCAGTACTTC.